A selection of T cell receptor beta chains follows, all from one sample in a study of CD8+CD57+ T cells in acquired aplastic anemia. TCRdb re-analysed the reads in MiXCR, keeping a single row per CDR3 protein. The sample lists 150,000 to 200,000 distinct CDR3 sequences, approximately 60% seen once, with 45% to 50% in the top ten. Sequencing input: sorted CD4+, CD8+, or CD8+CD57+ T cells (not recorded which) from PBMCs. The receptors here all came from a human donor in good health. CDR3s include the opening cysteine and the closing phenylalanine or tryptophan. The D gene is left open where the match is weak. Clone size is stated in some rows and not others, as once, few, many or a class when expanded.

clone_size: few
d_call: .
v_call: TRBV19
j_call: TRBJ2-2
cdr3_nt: TGTGCCAGTAGTGTGGGCCTAGCCTACACCGGGGAGCTGTTTTTT
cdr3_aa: CASSVGLAYTGELFF

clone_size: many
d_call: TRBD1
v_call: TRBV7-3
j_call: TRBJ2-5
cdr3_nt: TGTGCCAGCAGCTCAACAGGGGGAATAATGGAGACCCAGTACTTC
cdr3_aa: CASSSTGGIMETQYF

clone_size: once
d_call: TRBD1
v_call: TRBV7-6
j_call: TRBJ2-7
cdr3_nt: TGTGCCAGCAGCTCGCTTCCCGGGACAGGCTCGGAGCAGTGCTTC
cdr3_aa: CASSSLPGTGSEQCF

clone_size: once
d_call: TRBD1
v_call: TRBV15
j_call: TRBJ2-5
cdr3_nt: TGTGCCACCAGCCGCGGACAGGGATGGGAGACCCAGTACTTC
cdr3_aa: CATSRGQGWETQYF

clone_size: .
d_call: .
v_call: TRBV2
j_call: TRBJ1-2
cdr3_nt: TGTGCCAGCAGTGAAGGGGCTCTGTATGGCTACACCTTC
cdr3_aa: CASSEGALYGYTF

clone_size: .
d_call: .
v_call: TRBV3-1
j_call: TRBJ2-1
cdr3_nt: TGTGCCAGCAGCCCGGAGACCTCCTACAATGAGCAGTTCTTC
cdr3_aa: CASSPETSYNEQFF

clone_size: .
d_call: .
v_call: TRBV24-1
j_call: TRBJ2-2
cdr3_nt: TGTGCCACCAGTGAGAACACCGGGGAGCTGTTTTTT
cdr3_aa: CATSENTGELFF

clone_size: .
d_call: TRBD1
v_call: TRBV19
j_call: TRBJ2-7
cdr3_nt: TGTGCCAGTAGCGGGACAGGGTTCGAGCAGTACTTC
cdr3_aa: CASSGTGFEQYF

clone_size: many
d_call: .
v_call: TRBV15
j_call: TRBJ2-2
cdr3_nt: TGTGCCACCAGGACCTCCGGGGAGCTGTTTTTT
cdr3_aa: CATRTSGELFF

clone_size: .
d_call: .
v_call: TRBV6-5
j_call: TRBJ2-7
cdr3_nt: TGTGCCAGCAGTTACTCGAGGGGCAGGGCCGAGCAGTACTTC
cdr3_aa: CASSYSRGRAEQYF

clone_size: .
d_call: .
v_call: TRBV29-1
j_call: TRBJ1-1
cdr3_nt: TGCAGCGTTGCTACCGGGGGGGGGCGGCAGCTACGCGCTGAAGCTTTCTTT
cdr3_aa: CSVATGGGRQLRAEAFF

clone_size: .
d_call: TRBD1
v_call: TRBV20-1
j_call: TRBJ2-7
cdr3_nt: TGCAGTGCTAGGAGGGGGCCTCCGGGCGAGCAGTACTTC
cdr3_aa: CSARRGPPGEQYF

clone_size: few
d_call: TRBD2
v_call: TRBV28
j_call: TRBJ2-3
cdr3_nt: TGTGCCAGCAGTCTAGGACTAGCGGGATCCGCAGATACGCAGTATTTT
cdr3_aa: CASSLGLAGSADTQYF

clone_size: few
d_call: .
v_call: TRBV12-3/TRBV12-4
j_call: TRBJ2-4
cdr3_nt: TGTGCCAGCCACGCCGGGACAACTAACATTCAGTACTTC
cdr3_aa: CASHAGTTNIQYF

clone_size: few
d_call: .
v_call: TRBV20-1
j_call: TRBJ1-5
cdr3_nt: TGCAGTGCTGTGGCGGGGTTCAATCAGCCCCAGCATTTT
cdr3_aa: CSAVAGFNQPQHF

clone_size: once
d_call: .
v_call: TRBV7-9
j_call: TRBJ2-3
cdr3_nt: TGTGCCAGCAGCTTAGGACGGCAGAGCACAGATACGCAGTATTTT
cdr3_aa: CASSLGRQSTDTQYF

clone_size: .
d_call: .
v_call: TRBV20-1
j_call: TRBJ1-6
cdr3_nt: TGCAGTGCTAGAGAGTATGGACATGCCCGGTGGTCCCTCCACTTT
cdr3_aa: CSAREYGHARWSLHF

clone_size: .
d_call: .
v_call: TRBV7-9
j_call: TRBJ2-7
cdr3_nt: TGTGCCAGCAGTCCGACTCCCGGAAGATCCTACGAGCAGTACTTC
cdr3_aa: CASSPTPGRSYEQYF

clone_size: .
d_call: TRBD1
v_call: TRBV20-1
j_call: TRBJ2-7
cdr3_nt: TGCAGTGCTCAGGGACAGTGGAGCTCCTACGAGCAGTACTTC
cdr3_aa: CSAQGQWSSYEQYF

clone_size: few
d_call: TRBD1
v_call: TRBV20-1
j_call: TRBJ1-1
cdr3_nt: TGCAGTGCTACTCGGGACAGGGTGGCCACTGAAGCTTTCTTT
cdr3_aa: CSATRDRVATEAFF

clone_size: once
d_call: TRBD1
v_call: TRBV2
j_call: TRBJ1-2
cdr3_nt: TGTGCCAGCAGTGAAGCGCGTCAGGGGGCATCTGGCTACACCTTC
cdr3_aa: CASSEARQGASGYTF

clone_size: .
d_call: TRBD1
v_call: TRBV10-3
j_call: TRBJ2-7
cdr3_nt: TGTGCCATCACTATCGGGACAGGGGTAGTCAACGAGCAGTACTTC
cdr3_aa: CAITIGTGVVNEQYF

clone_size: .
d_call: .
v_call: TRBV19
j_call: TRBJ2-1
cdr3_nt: TGTGCCAGTAGGACGACTACCACTCTCTACAATGAGCAGTTCTTC
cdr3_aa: CASRTTTTLYNEQFF

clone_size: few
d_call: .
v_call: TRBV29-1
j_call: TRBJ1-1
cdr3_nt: TGCAGCGTAGCCTCTAACACTGAAGCTTTCTTT
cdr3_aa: CSVASNTEAFF

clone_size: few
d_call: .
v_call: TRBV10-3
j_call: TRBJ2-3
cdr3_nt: TGTGCCATCAGTTCAGAGGACAAGATCACAGATACGCAGTATTTT
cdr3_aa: CAISSEDKITDTQYF

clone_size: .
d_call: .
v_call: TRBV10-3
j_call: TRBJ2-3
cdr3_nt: TGTGCCATCAGTGAGTCGACGTTCGCAACAGATACGCAGTATTTT
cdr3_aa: CAISESTFATDTQYF

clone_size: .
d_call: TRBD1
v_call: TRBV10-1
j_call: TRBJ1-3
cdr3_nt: TGCGCCACCTGGTTGTGGACAGGGAACTCTGGAAACACCATATATTTT
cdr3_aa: CATWLWTGNSGNTIYF

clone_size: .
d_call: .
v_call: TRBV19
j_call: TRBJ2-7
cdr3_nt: TGTGCCAGTAGTGCCGCAAGCTCCTACGAGCAGTACTTC
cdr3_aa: CASSAASSYEQYF

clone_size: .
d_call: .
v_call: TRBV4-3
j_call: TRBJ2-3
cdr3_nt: TGCGCCAGCAGCCAAGGTTCAGCGGGACACATCACAGATACGCAGTATTTT
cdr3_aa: CASSQGSAGHITDTQYF

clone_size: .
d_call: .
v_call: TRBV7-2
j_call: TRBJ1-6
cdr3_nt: TGTGCCAGCAGCAAGTTACAGGAACCCCTCCACTTT
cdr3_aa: CASSKLQEPLHF

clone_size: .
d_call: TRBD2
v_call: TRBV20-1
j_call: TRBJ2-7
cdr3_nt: TGCAGTGCTAGAGATTGGATGAGCGGGGGGGTTGACGAGCAGTACTTC
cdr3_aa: CSARDWMSGGVDEQYF

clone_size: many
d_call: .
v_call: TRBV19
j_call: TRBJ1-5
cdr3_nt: TGTGCCAGTAGTATAGGGGTTGGGTCTGTGAGCAATCAGCCCCAGCATTTT
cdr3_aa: CASSIGVGSVSNQPQHF

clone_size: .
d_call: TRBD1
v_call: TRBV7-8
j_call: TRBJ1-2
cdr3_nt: TGTGCCATCAGTGAGTCCCTCGGTACAGGGGAGGGCTACACCTTC
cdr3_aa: CAISESLGTGEGYTF

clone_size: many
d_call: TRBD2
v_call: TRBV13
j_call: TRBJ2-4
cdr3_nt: TGTGCCAGCAGCCCCCGGGGTAGCGGGAACATTCAGTACTTC
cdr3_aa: CASSPRGSGNIQYF

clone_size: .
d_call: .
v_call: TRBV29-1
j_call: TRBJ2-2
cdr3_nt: TGCAGCGTTCGGGTCAGCTCGGGAAACACCGGGGAGCTGTTTTTT
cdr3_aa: CSVRVSSGNTGELFF

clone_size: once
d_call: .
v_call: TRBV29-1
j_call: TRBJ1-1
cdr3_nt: TGCAGCGTTAAAGATAACGGGAGGCCCCGTGTCTTT
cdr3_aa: CSVKDNGRPRVF

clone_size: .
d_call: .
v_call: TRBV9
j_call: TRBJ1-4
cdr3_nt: TGTGCCAGCAGCCGGGACAACCTTAATGAAAAACTGTTTTTT
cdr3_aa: CASSRDNLNEKLFF

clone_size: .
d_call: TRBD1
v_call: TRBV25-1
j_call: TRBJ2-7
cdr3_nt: TGTGCCAGCGTTCGAGGGGAGGGACAGGGGGTGGGAGAGCAGTACTTC
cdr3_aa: CASVRGEGQGVGEQYF

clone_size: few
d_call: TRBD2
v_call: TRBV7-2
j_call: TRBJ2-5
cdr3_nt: TGTGCCAGCAGCGTTGGACTAGCGGGAGGGACCCAGTACTTC
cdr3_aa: CASSVGLAGGTQYF

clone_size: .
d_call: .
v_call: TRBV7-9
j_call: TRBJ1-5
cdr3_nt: TGTGCCAGCAGTTACGACGATCAGCCCCAGCATTTT
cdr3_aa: CASSYDDQPQHF

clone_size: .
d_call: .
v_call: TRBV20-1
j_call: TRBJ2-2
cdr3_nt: TGCAGTGCTAGACACGGTGACCCCGGGGAGCTGTCTTTT
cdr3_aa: CSARHGDPGELSF

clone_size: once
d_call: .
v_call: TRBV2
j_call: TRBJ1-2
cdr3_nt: TGTGCCAGCAGGGGGGATAGCTATGGCTACACCTTC
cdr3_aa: CASRGDSYGYTF

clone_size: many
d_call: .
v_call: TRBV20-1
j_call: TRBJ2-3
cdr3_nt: TGCAGTGCTAGAGCCGCCGATTGGGGCCGTAGCACAGATACGCAGTATTTT
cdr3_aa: CSARAADWGRSTDTQYF

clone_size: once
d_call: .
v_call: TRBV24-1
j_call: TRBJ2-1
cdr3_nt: TGTGCCACCAGTGGAGGGGGCTACAATGAGCAGTTCTTC
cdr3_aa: CATSGGGYNEQFF

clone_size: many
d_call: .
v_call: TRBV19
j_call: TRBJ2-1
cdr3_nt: TGTGCCAGTAGTTCGGGGACGGAAAATCGGGGTGAGCAGTTCTTC
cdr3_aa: CASSSGTENRGEQFF

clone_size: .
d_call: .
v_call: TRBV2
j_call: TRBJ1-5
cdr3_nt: TGTGCCAGCAGTGACATGTCAGGTTCCTACAATCAGCCCCAGCATTTT
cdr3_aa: CASSDMSGSYNQPQHF

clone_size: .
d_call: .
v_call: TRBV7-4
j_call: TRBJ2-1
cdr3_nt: TGTGCCAGCATTGAGCTGGGAGGTGAGCAGTTCTTC
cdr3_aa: CASIELGGEQFF

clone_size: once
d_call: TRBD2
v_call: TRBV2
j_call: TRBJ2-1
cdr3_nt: TGTGCCACCAGGACTAGCGAATTCAATGAGCAGTTCTTC
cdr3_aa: CATRTSEFNEQFF

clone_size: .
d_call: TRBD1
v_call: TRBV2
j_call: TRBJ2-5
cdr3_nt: TGTGCCAGCAGATTGGGACAGCCGCGGGAGACCCAGTACTTC
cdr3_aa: CASRLGQPRETQYF

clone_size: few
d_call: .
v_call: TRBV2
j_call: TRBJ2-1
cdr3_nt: TGTGCCAGCAGTGAAAGAGCATACAATGAGCAGTTCTTC
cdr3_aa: CASSERAYNEQFF

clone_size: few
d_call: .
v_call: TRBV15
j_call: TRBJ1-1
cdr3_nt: TGTGCCACCTCGCTTGGGGCCGGAGTGAACACTGAAGCTTTCTTT
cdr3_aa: CATSLGAGVNTEAFF

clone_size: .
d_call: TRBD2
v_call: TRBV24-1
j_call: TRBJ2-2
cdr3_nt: TGTGCCACCAGTGCCCAAGTAGGGCTAGCGGGGGGGCCGGCCGGGGAGCTGTTTTTT
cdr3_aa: CATSAQVGLAGGPAGELFF